This paragraph reports one TCR beta chain. What it binds is not known. The data were obtained in a study of cytomegalovirus exposure and HLA in healthy donors. This CDR3 is built from 13 residues. Germline CDR1 is SGHKS and CDR2 is YYEKEE (reference sequence). With 2 bases clipped from V and 6 bases from J, the junction kept 1 base outside the gene matches. Study observations and caveats: Both high specificity and high sensitivity reportedly marked the classifier's diagnosis of cytomegalovirus status. Cytomegalovirus-associated TCR beta chains were listed, numbering approximately 150.

Amplification used 60 Vbeta primers and 13 Jbeta primers. Sequenced by immunoSEQ multiplex PCR; TCRdb stores in-frame clones only, minus some. Among 150,000 or so clones, about three quarters were seen once, and the ten largest hold roughly 3.8%. The sequence came from a male donor in good health and CMV-seronegative. Specimen: PBMCs. The chain joins TRBV5-5 to TRBJ2-7; 11 nucleotides match TRBD1. The CDR3 DNA is TGTGCCAGCAGCTTCGGGACAGGGGGCGAGCAGTACTTC. Translation gives CASSFGTGGEQYF.